The 16 T cell receptor beta chains below all came from one sample that was sequenced in a study of shared clonotypes between healthy human individuals. Here immunoSEQ multiplex PCR was the method, and the copy in TCRdb shows in-frame clones only, minus some. The table has millions of clones, more than 80% seen once. Material: naive CD4+ T cells sorted from blood. As for subset: CD45RA+ positively selected. The receptors here all came from a man aged 18-30 years in good health.

V is TRBV4-3 and J is TRBJ2-7, with 8 bases identical to TRBD2. Germline V gene data show CDR1 as LGHNA and CDR2 as YSLEER. V dropped 1 base and J dropped 2; count of bases not matched to a gene: 7. CDR3 length: 16 amino acids. CDR3 in DNA: TGCGCCAGCAGCCAAGCCCTCGCGGGAGGCCCCTACGAGCAGTACTTC. Amino acid sequence: CASSQALAGGPYEQYF.

V and J are TRBV30 and TRBJ2-1; the D is unclear. Trimming left V 4 bases short and J 3 bases short, with 10 bases between. In germline, CDR1 is GTSNPN, CDR2 SVGIG (reference sequence). CDR3 length: 13 residues. In DNA form, the CDR3 reads TGTGCCTGGAATCCCGGAATCTACAATGAGCAGTTCTTC. This translates into CAWNPGIYNEQFF. The full variable domain, its missing parts supplied by reference TRBV30 and TRBJ2-1, is SQTIHQWPATLVQPVGSPLSLECTVEGTSNPNLYWYRQAAGRGLQLLFYSVGIGQISSEVPQNLSASRPQDRQFILSSKKLLLSDSGFYLCAWNPGIYNEQFFGPGTRLTVL.

CDR3 nucleotide sequence: TGCGCCAGCAGCCAAGAGAGTCTTCCGTTACCGGCTAACTATGGCTACACCTTC. Residues: CASSQESLPLPANYGYTF. This sequence joins TRBV4-1 and TRBJ1-2; D not resolved. The CDR3 extends over 18 amino acids. CDR1 and CDR2 (germline): MGHRA, YSYEKL. V dropped 0 bases and J dropped 0 bases, with 17 bases sitting between them.

The CDR3 protein is CASSHSGQSSGANVLTF. In nucleotides, the CDR3 is TGCGCCAGCAGCCATTCGGGACAGAGCTCTGGGGCCAACGTCCTGACTTTC. V is TRBV4-1 and J is TRBJ2-6, with 7 nucleotides matching TRBD1. J gave up 0 bases and V 3 bases, and 5 bases lay outside the gene matches. The CDR3 is made up of 17 amino acids. Germline V gene data show CDR1 as MGHRA and CDR2 as YSYEKL.

The V call is TRBV10-3, the J call TRBJ1-4, with TRBD1 matching over 8 bases. CDR3 length: 13 amino acids. After removal of 10 bases from V and 8 bases from J, the junction contained 9 bases not matched to a gene. Germline values: CDR1 ENHRY, CDR2 SYGVKD. Here the CDR3 reads CATTGGRREKLFF. In nucleotides, the CDR3 is TGTGCCACCACAGGGGGTAGGCGGGAAAAACTGTTTTTT.

V and J are TRBV2 and TRBJ2-2, with TRBD2 matching 7 bases. CDR1 SNHLY and CDR2 FYNNEI come from the germline V gene. V dropped 5 bases and J dropped 5; count of bases not matched to a gene: 2. The CDR3 sequence is 13 residues long. The CDR3 bases are TGTGCCAGCAGTACTAGCGCAACCGGGGAGCTGTTTTTT. It specifies CASSTSATGELFF.

Points on this clone: Other DNA sequences within the sample encode an identical CDR3. The chain carries TRBV29-1 and TRBJ2-7, with D tentatively TRBD2 (5 bases). The CDR3 covers 12 residues. V gave up 6 bases and J gave up 2 bases, with 11 bases separating them. Germline CDR1 is SQVTM and CDR2 is ANQGSEA. CDR3 sequence reads: CSVRDGTYEQYF. CDR3 sequence (DNA): TGCAGCGTCCGGGATGGGACCTACGAGCAGTACTTC.

This chain links TRBV6-5 with TRBJ2-7, with 8 bases matching TRBD2. J gave up 12 bases and V 6 bases, and 13 bases lay outside the gene matches. Germline V gene lookup returns CDR1 MNHEY and CDR2 SVGAGI. The CDR3 runs 13 residues. This chain's CDR3 is CASSRPGGDRWYF. CDR3 nucleotide sequence: TGTGCCAGCAGCCGTCCGGGAGGGGATCGGTGGTACTTC.

The chain couples TRBV9 to TRBJ2-1; 7 positions match TRBD2. J gave up 9 bases and V 6 bases, and 12 bases lay outside the gene matches. This CDR3 contains 14 residues. Germline V CDR1 and CDR2: SGDLS, YYNGEE. The CDR3 protein is CASTKAGLNSEQFF. CDR3 coding DNA: TGTGCCAGCACTAAAGCGGGACTCAACAGTGAGCAGTTCTTC.

The chain combines TRBV30 with TRBJ2-2, with 8 positions matching TRBD1. CDR3 length: 14 residues. In germline, CDR1 is GTSNPN, CDR2 SVGIG (reference sequence). The J segment lost 3 bases and the V segment lost 3 bases, leaving 3 bases of the junction unmatched. CDR3 in amino acids: CAWRGTGYTGELFF. The CDR3 DNA reads as TGTGCCTGGAGAGGGACAGGCTACACCGGGGAGCTGTTTTTT.

The V call is TRBV7-9, the J call TRBJ2-3; 7 bases match TRBD2. Looked up from germline, CDR1 is SEHNR and CDR2 is FQNEAQ (reference sequence). The CDR3 loop spans 16 amino acids. The trim removed 4 bases at V and 2 bases at J, leaving 9 bases unmatched. The CDR3 DNA is TGTGCCAGCAGCTCTTCTCGGGGGGTGTCCACAGATACGCAGTATTTT. Translating it yields CASSSSRGVSTDTQYF.

A remark on this clone: A read error may be the cause here, since a much bigger clone is one base away. This sample includes further DNA sequences coding for the same CDR3. The chain has TRBV5-1 and TRBJ2-2, with no clear D. The germline gives CDR1 SGHRS, CDR2 YFSETQ. V dropped 0 bases and J dropped 2 bases, with 5 bases sitting between them. The CDR3 is 14 amino acids. This CDR3 is CASSLGHNTGELFF. The DNA for the CDR3 is TGCGCCAGCAGCTTGGGACACAACACCGGGGAGCTGTTTTTT.

In this sample, this clone turned up once. This chain joins TRBV27 and TRBJ1-1; 9 nucleotides align to TRBD1. J was trimmed by 4 bases and V by 7 bases; bases with no gene match: 10. Germline CDR1 MNHEY, CDR2 SMNVEV (reference sequence). The CDR3 loop spans 15 amino acids. The CDR3 reads CASTPRGQGFTEAFF. In DNA, the CDR3 is TGTGCCAGCACCCCCCGGGGACAGGGCTTCACTGAAGCTTTCTTT.

This chain links TRBV27 with TRBJ2-6; 12 nucleotides match TRBD1. Losses at the gene ends were 6 bases for V and 4 bases for J; bases not matched to a gene: 10. There are 18 residues in the CDR3. The germline V gene encodes CDR1 MNHEY and CDR2 SMNVEV (reference sequence). The CDR3: CASRGWGQGAPGANVLTF. CDR3 in DNA: TGTGCCAGCAGAGGGTGGGGACAGGGGGCGCCAGGGGCCAACGTCCTGACTTTC.

The rearrangement uses TRBV5-8 and TRBJ1-1; TRBD1 matches at 9 bases. Per the germline V gene, CDR1 is SGHTS and CDR2 is YDEGEE. Trimming took 1 base from V and 5 from J; bases not matched to a gene: 6. The CDR3 consists of 15 residues. Written as DNA, the CDR3 is TGTGCCAGCAGCTTGACGGGACAGGGCTTAACTGAAGCTTTCTTT. Protein sequence: CASSLTGQGLTEAFF.

V gene TRBV11-2 combines with J gene TRBJ2-1; TRBD1 might be the D (6 bases). This CDR3 contains 15 residues. V shed 5 bases and J shed 4 bases, with 15 bases lying between them. The V gene's germline CDR1 is SGHAT and CDR2 FQNNGV. CDR3: CASSRSQGKYNEQFF. CDR3 bases: TGTGCCAGCAGCCGAAGCCAGGGGAAATACAATGAGCAGTTCTTC.